A few counts support the clone carrying this TCR beta chain. Combining a sample-barcoded 5' primer with a J-beta primer mix, a second PCR ran for about 6 to 11 cycles. TCRdb independently ran MiXCR on the 5' RACE reads; one entry per CDR3 protein. The sample shows approximately 830,000 distinct CDR3 sequences, 55% to 65% of them seen only once. The data belong to a study of blood T cells in healthy people across ages. The CDR3 totals 12 residues. CDR1 and CDR2 from the germline V gene are DFQATT and SNEGSKA (reference sequence). The V end lost 3 bases, the J end lost 0 bases, and 6 bases lay between the germline ends.

The material sequenced was blood. The TCR sequence derives from a man aged 30-40 years in good health. The chain employs TRBV20-1 and TRBJ2-7; no firm D call. The CDR3 nucleotides read TGCAGTGCTAGCGGTACCTCCTACGAGCAGTACTTC. Translating it yields CSASGTSYEQYF.